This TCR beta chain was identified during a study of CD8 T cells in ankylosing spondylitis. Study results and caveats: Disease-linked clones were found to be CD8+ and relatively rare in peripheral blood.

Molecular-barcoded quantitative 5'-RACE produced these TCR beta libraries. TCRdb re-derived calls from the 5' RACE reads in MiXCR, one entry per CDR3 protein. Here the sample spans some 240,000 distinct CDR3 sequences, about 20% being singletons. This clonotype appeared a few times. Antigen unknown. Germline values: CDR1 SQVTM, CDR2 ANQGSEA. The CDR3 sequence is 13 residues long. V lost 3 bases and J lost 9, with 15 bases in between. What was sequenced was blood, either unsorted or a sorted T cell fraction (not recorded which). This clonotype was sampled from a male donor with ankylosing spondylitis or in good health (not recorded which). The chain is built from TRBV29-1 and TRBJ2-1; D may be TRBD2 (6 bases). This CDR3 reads CSVEREAGGEQFF. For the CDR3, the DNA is TGCAGCGTTGAGCGGGAAGCAGGAGGTGAGCAGTTCTTC.